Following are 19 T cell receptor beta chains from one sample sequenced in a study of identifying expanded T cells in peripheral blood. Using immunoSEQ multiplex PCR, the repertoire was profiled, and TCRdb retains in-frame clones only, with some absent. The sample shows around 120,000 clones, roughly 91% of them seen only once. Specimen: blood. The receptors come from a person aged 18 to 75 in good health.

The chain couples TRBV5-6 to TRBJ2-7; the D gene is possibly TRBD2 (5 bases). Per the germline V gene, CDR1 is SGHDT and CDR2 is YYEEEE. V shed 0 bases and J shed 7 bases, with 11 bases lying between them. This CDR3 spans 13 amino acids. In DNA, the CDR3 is TGTGCCAGCAGCTTGGTACGGGAAGGGGAGCAGTACTTC. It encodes CASSLVREGEQYF.

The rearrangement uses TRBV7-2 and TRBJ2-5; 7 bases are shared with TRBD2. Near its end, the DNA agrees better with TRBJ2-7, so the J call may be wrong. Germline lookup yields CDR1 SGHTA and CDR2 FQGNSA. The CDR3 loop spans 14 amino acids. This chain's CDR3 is CASSLKGGAYEQYF. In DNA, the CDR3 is TGTGCCAGCAGCTTAAAGGGAGGGGCCTACGAGCAGTACTTC.

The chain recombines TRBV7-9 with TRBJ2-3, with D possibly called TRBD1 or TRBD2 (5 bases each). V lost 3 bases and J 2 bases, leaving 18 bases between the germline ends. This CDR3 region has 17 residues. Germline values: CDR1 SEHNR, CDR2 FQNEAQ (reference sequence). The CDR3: CASSFTLDGAFTDTQYF. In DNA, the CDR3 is TGTGCCAGCAGCTTCACCCTAGACGGGGCCTTCACAGATACGCAGTATTTT. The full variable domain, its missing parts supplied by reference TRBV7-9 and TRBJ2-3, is DTGVSQNPRHKITKRGQNVTFRCDPISEHNRLYWYRQTLGQGPEFLTYFQNEAQLEKSRLLSDRFSAERPKGSFSTLEIQRTEQGDSAMYLCASSFTLDGAFTDTQYFGPGTRLTVL.

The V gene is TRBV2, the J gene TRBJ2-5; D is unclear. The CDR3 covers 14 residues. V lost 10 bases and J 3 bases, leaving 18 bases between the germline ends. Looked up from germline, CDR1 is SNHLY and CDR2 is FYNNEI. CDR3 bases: TGTGCCACCGAGTTGAAACGTCGGGAAGAGACCCAGTACTTC. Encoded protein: CATELKRREETQYF.

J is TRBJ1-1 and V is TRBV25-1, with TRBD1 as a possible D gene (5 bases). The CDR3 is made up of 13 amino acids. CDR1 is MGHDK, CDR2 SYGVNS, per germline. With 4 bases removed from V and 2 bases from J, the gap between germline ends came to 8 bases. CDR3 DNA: TGTGCCAGCAGTGGGGGGTTTAACACTGAAGCTTTCTTT. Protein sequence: CASSGGFNTEAFF.

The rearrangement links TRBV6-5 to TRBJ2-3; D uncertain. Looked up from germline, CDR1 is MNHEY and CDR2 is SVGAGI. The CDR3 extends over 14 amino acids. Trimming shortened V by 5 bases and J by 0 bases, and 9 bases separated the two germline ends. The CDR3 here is CASSLGTSTDTQYF. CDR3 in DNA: TGTGCCAGCAGTCTAGGTACGAGCACAGATACGCAGTATTTT.

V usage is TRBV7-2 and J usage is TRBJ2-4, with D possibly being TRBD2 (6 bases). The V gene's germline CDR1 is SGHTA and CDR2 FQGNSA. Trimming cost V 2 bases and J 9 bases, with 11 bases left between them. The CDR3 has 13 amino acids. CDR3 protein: CASSLMREAIQYF. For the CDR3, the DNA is TGTGCCAGCAGCTTAATGAGGGAGGCCATTCAGTACTTC.

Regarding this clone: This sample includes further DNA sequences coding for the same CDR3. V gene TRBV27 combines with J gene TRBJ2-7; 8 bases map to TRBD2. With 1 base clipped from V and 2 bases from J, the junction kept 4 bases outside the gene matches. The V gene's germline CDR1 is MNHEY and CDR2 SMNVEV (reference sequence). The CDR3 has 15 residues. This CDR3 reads CASSLWGGGPYEQYF. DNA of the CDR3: TGTGCCAGCAGTTTATGGGGCGGGGGGCCCTACGAGCAGTACTTC.

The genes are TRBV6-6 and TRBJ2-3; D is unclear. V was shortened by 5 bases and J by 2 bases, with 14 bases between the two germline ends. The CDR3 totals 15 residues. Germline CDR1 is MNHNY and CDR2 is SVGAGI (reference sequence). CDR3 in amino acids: CASSPGRWDTDTQYF. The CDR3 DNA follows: TGTGCCAGCAGTCCCGGACGGTGGGACACAGATACGCAGTATTTT.

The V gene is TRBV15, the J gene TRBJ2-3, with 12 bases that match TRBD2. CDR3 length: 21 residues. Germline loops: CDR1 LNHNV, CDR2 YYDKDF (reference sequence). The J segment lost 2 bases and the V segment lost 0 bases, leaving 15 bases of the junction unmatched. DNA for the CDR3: TGTGCCACCAGCAGAGATTGGACTAGCGGGGAGAAGCAAAGACCCACAGATACGCAGTATTTT. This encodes CATSRDWTSGEKQRPTDTQYF.

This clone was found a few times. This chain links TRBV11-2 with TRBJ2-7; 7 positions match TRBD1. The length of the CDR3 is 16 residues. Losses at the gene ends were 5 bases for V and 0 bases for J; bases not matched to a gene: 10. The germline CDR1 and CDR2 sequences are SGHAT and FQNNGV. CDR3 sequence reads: CASSPKGQRNSYEQYF. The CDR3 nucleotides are TGTGCCAGCAGCCCGAAGGGACAGCGCAACTCCTACGAGCAGTACTTC.

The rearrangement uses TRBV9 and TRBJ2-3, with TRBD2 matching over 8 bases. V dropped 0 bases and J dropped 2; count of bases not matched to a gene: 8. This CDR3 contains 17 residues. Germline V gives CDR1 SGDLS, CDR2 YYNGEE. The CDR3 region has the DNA TGTGCCAGCAGCGTAGGAACGGGGGGGTACTCCACAGATACGCAGTATTTT. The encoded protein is CASSVGTGGYSTDTQYF.

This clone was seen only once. This CDR3 reads CASRTGGIGYTF. CDR3 coding DNA: TGTGCCAGCAGGACAGGGGGCATCGGCTACACCTTC. The chain carries TRBV2 and TRBJ1-2, with 10 bases lining up with TRBD1. CDR1 and CDR2 from the germline V gene are SNHLY and FYNNEI. This CDR3 contains 12 residues. V shed 6 bases and J 8 bases; nucleotides not matched to a gene: 3.

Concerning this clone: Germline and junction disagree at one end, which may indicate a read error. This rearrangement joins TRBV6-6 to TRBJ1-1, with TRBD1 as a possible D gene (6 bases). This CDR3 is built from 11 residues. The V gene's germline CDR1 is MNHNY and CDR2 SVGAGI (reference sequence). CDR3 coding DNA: TGTGCCAGCAGTTCCCTAAGACAGGCCGTCTTT. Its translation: CASSSLRQAVF.

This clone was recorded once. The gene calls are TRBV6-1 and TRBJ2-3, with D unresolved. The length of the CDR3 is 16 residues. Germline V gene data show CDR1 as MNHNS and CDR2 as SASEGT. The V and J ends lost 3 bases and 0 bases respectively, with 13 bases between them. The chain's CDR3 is CASSDRRQESTDTQYF. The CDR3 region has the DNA TGTGCCAGCAGTGACCGTCGACAAGAAAGCACAGATACGCAGTATTTT.

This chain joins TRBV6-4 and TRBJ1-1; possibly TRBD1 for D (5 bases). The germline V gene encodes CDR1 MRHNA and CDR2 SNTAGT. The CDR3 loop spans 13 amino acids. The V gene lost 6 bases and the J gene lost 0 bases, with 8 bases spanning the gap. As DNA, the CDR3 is TGTGCCAGCAGGGCAGGGATGAACACTGAAGCTTTCTTT. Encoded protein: CASRAGMNTEAFF.

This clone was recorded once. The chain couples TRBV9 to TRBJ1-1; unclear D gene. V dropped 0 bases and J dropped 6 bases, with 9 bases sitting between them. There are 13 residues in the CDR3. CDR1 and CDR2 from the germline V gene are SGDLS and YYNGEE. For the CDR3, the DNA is TGTGCCAGCAGCGTAGCTGGCGGCTCTGAAGCTTTCTTT. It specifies CASSVAGGSEAFF.

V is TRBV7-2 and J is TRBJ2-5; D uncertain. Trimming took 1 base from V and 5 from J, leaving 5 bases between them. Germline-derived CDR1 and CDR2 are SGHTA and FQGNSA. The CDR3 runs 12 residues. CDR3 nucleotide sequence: TGTGCCAGCAGCTTAGGGCGGGAGACCCAGTACTTC. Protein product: CASSLGRETQYF.

The CDR3 loop reads CASSRTGALSPLHF. CDR3 in DNA: TGTGCCAGCAGTCGCACAGGGGCCCTATCACCCCTCCACTTT. The V gene is TRBV6-5, the J gene TRBJ1-6; 7 nucleotides match TRBD1. Germline-derived CDR1 and CDR2 are MNHEY and SVGAGI. The junction had 8 bases not matched to a gene; V was cut back by 5 bases and J by 10 bases. The CDR3 has 14 amino acids.